Shown below are 18 T cell receptor beta chains from a single sample sequenced in a study of T cell changes during pregnancy in multiple sclerosis. The data were produced by immunoSEQ multiplex PCR, yet TCRdb's version contains in-frame clones alone and is incomplete. The sample holds 40,000 to 60,000 clones, around 92% seen once. The sample here was CD4+ T cells from peripheral blood mononuclear cells, taken in the third trimester of pregnancy. The receptors derive from a female donor with multiple sclerosis, enrolled in a pregnancy study.

In its sample, this clone was seen once. The rearrangement uses TRBV6-1 and TRBJ2-5, with D perhaps matching TRBD2 (7 bases). CDR3 length: 17 amino acids. The germline V gene has CDR1 MNHNS and CDR2 SASEGT. V lost 1 base to trimming and J lost 1 base, with 16 bases between them. DNA of the CDR3: TGTGCCAGCAGTGAAGGACGGGGGGCGAATGTCCAAGAGACCCAGTACTTC. Translating it yields CASSEGRGANVQETQYF.

The chain carries TRBV15 and TRBJ1-5; D is unresolved. V was trimmed by 0 bases and J by 0 bases, leaving 6 bases between them. This CDR3 has 15 residues. Per germline, CDR1 LNHNV and CDR2 YYDKDF (reference sequence). The CDR3 sequence is CATSREQYSNQPQHF. CDR3 bases: TGTGCCACCAGCAGAGAACAGTATAGCAATCAGCCCCAGCATTTT.

V usage is TRBV6-1 and J usage is TRBJ2-7; 7 bases map to TRBD2. This CDR3 region has 13 residues. The germline V gene has CDR1 MNHNS and CDR2 SASEGT. J was trimmed by 6 bases and V by 5 bases; bases with no gene match: 7. The DNA of the CDR3 is TGTGCCAGCAGTTTGCGGGGGATAAGCGAGCAGTACTTC. This codes for CASSLRGISEQYF.

The chain has TRBV2 and TRBJ1-2, with D perhaps matching TRBD1 (5 bases). This CDR3 has 13 amino acids. Germline V lookup: CDR1 SNHLY, CDR2 FYNNEI. V was cut by 6 bases and J by 8 bases, with 16 bases left in between. CDR3: CASRNRDLRGYTF. The CDR3 DNA follows: TGTGCCAGCAGGAACCGGGACTTGAGGGGCTACACCTTC.

V is TRBV6-1 and J is TRBJ2-3, with TRBD2 matching over 9 bases. V was clipped by 6 bases and J by 10 bases; unmatched bases: 8. The CDR3 extends over 13 amino acids. Germline CDR1 is MNHNS and CDR2 is SASEGT. For the CDR3, the DNA is TGTGCCAGCAGCCCTGGCGGCGGGGGGGCGCAGTATTTT. It encodes CASSPGGGGAQYF.

The gene calls are TRBV7-8 and TRBJ2-5, with D maybe TRBD2 (6 bases). Between the trimmed V and J ends, which lost 0 bases and 0 bases, there was a span of 11 bases. Germline CDR1 and CDR2: SGHVS and FQNEAQ. The CDR3 contains 16 residues. DNA of the CDR3: TGTGCCAGCAGCTTAGCCATCCGGGGGAACCAAGAGACCCAGTACTTC. Encoded protein: CASSLAIRGNQETQYF.

Only one count was recorded for this clone. The chain is built from TRBV13 and TRBJ2-1, with 10 bases aligning to TRBD2. J lost 0 bases, V lost 0 bases, and 5 bases had no gene match. This CDR3 has 18 amino acids. CDR1 is PRHDT, CDR2 FYEKMQ, per germline (reference sequence). CDR3: CASSLGVSGGPSYNEQFF. CDR3 nucleotide sequence: TGTGCCAGCAGCTTAGGTGTTAGCGGGGGGCCCTCCTACAATGAGCAGTTCTTC.

About this clone: One end of the junction is discordant with germline, which a read error may explain. V is TRBV7-6 and J is TRBJ1-4; TRBD1 aligns across 8 bases. Germline values: CDR1 SGHVS, CDR2 FNYEAQ. The CDR3 has 15 residues. Here the CDR3 DNA reads TGTGCCAGCAGTTTAGTGATACAGGGGGAAGAAAAACTGTTTTTT. This sequence encodes CASSLVIQGEEKLFF.

V and J are TRBV11-1 and TRBJ1-1; D is possibly TRBD1 (5 bases). The CDR3 runs to 14 residues. The ends were cut back, 5 bases at V and 7 bases at J, with 17 bases in the middle. The germline V gene encodes CDR1 SGHAT and CDR2 FQDESV (reference sequence). DNA for the CDR3: TGTGCCAGCAGCACGGATCAGACAGCGAATGAAGCTTTCTTT. It specifies CASSTDQTANEAFF.

The chain couples TRBV7-2 to TRBJ2-3; the match to TRBD2 covers 8 bases. This CDR3 has 18 amino acids. Germline trimming cut 0 bases from V and 4 bases from J; bases unmatched to any gene: 12. CDR1 is SGHTA, CDR2 FQGNSA, per germline. The CDR3 coding sequence is TGTGCCAGCAGCTTAGCACCCCGGGGGGGGAGCGGGGCAGATACGCAGTATTTT. Amino acids: CASSLAPRGGSGADTQYF.

The rearrangement uses TRBV7-6 and TRBJ2-5; D not resolved. The CDR3 sequence is 13 residues long. V was pared by 2 bases and J by 4 bases, with 8 bases between. In germline, CDR1 is SGHVS, CDR2 FNYEAQ. The CDR3 DNA sequence: TGTGCCAGCAGCTTAAGAGTTTTAGAGACCCAGTACTTC. It translates to CASSLRVLETQYF.

CDR3 residues: CASSVEASHAGSPLHF. In nucleotides, the CDR3 is TGTGCCAGCAGCGTAGAGGCCTCGCACGCAGGTTCACCCCTCCACTTT. The J gene is TRBJ1-6, the V gene TRBV9; D not resolved. The CDR3 totals 16 residues. Germline-derived CDR1 and CDR2 are SGDLS and YYNGEE. V was clipped by 0 bases and J by 9 bases, with 16 bases between them.

The J gene is TRBJ2-3, the V gene TRBV6-1; TRBD1 matches 11 bases. Germline CDR1 is MNHNS and CDR2 is SASEGT. After removal of 4 bases from V and 4 bases from J, the junction contained 1 base not matched to a gene. The CDR3 length is 14 residues. CDR3 sequence: CASSGTGGADTQYF. Written as DNA, the CDR3 is TGTGCCAGCAGTGGGACAGGGGGCGCAGATACGCAGTATTTT.

DNA for the CDR3: TGTGCCAGTAGTATGTCCTCCGGGGTGAACACCGGGGAGCTGTTTTTT. This encodes CASSMSSGVNTGELFF. The rearrangement uses TRBV19 and TRBJ2-2, with a tentative D call TRBD2 (5 bases). Germline CDR1 LNHDA, CDR2 SQIVND (reference sequence). The ends were cut back, 3 bases at V and 1 base at J, with 12 bases in the middle. This CDR3 has 16 residues.

The chain recombines TRBV9 with TRBJ2-3, with TRBD2 identical over 10 bases. Germline lookup yields CDR1 SGDLS and CDR2 YYNGEE. The V gene end was trimmed by 0 bases and the J gene end by 2 bases; junction bases not matched to a gene: 6. The CDR3 totals 17 residues. CDR3 DNA: TGTGCCAGCAGCGTAGCTCCCCTAGCGGGGGACACAGATACGCAGTATTTT. This codes for CASSVAPLAGDTDTQYF.

This rearrangement joins TRBV10-3 to TRBJ1-1; perhaps TRBD1 as D (5 bases). The CDR3 extends over 14 amino acids. Germline CDR1 ENHRY, CDR2 SYGVKD. V was cut by 5 bases and J by 1 base, with 11 bases left in between. CDR3 nucleotide sequence: TGTGCCATCAGTAATACCCAGGGGAACACTGAAGCTTTCTTT. Encoded protein: CAISNTQGNTEAFF.

The chain couples TRBV30 to TRBJ2-7, with a possible D match to TRBD2 (5 bases). Trimming took off 2 bases at V and 3 bases at J, with 11 bases between the two ends. Germline values: CDR1 GTSNPN, CDR2 SVGIG (reference sequence). The CDR3 covers 13 residues. The CDR3 DNA follows: TGTGCCTGGAGTTCCAGCGGTCGCTACGAGCAGTACTTC. It encodes CAWSSSGRYEQYF.

This clone is medium-sized (0.01 to 0.1%) by share. The rearrangement uses TRBV7-2 and TRBJ2-2; weak D call: TRBD1 (6 bases). V lost 5 bases and J lost 4, with 11 bases in between. This CDR3 is built from 14 residues. Per germline, CDR1 SGHTA and CDR2 FQGNSA. The CDR3 DNA reads TGTGCCAGCAGCGCTAACAGGGCCACCGGGGAGCTGTTTTTT. It yields the protein CASSANRATGELFF.